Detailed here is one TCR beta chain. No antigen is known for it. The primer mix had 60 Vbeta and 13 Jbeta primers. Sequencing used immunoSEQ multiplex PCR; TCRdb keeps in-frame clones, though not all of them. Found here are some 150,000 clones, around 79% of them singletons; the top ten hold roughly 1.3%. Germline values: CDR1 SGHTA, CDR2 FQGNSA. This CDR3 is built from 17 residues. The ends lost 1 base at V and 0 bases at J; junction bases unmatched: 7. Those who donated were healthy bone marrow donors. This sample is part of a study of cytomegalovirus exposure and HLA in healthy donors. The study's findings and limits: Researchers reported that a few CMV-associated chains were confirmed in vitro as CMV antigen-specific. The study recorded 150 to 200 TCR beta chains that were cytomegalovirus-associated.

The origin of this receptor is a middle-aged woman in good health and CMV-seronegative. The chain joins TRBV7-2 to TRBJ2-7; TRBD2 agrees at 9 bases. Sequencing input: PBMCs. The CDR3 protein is CASSLDSGGGTSYEQYF. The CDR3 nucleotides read TGTGCCAGCAGCTTAGATAGCGGGGGTGGGACCTCCTACGAGCAGTACTTC.